This passage covers 5 T cell receptor beta chains from one sample sequenced in a study of T cells in Graves' hyperthyroidism and ophthalmopathy (dated 2019 in TCRdb). The library relied on multiplex PCR. Reads for this sample came from an Illumina HiSeq 2000. The TCR beta CDR3 regions were amplified from RNA transcripts. For the first round of RT-PCR on the TCR CDR3, the HTBI primer set was used together with the Qiagen OneStep RT-PCR kit. TCRdb applied fastp at Q25 and MiXCR to the public reads, then kept only in-frame beta chains. Rows with one shared CDR3 protein collapse into an entry with the most common genes and DNA. This sample gives around 270,000 distinct CDR3 sequences in total; roughly 19% of them show up just once. Under 45% of the sample rests with the top ten. Specimen: blood. The receptors originated from a man aged 50-60 years with Graves' ophthalmopathy.

The J gene is TRBJ2-7, the V gene TRBV9; D remains unclear. V was shortened by 4 bases and J by 5 bases, with 10 bases between the two germline ends. The CDR3 length is 12 residues. Germline V gene lookup returns CDR1 SGDLS and CDR2 YYNGEE. In nucleotides, the CDR3 is TGTGCCAGCAGCTCCTCCCCTCACGAGCAGTACTTC. Amino acids: CASSSSPHEQYF.

This rearrangement joins TRBV7-9 to TRBJ2-7; TRBD2 aligns across 13 bases. V shed 4 bases, J shed 2 bases, and the junction held 11 bases outside the gene matches. The CDR3 runs 18 residues. Germline values: CDR1 SEHNR, CDR2 FQNEAQ (reference sequence). CDR3 residues: CASSSSTGLAGATYEQYF. The CDR3 DNA is TGTGCCAGCAGCTCCTCTACAGGACTAGCGGGAGCCACCTACGAGCAGTACTTC.

The rearrangement links TRBV28 to TRBJ1-2, with D unresolved. Trimming took 2 bases from V and 2 from J, leaving 12 bases between them. Germline V gene data show CDR1 as MDHEN and CDR2 as SYDVKM. The CDR3 is 15 amino acids. CDR3 DNA sequence: TGTGCCAGCAGTTTAAGGTTCAGAAACAACTATGGCTACACCTTC. It encodes CASSLRFRNNYGYTF.

Only one count was recorded for this clonotype. The chain has TRBV7-2 and TRBJ2-5; D is possibly TRBD1 or TRBD2 (5 bases each). V shed 11 bases and J shed 5 bases, with 27 bases lying between them. Per germline, CDR1 SGHTA and CDR2 FQGNSA. There are 16 residues in the CDR3. For the CDR3, the DNA is TGTGCCCCTTCCCGAACGCGAAGGGGCAGAGGGGAGACCCAGTACTTC. It translates to CAPSRTRRGRGETQYF.

This clonotype was detected a few times. The chain employs TRBV29-1 and TRBJ2-1, with a possible D match to TRBD1 (6 bases). Germline CDR1 is SQVTM and CDR2 is ANQGSEA. This CDR3 region has 13 residues. V was cut by 7 bases and J by 1 base, with 11 bases left in between. DNA for the CDR3: TGCAGCGGCGGACAGCGGTCCTACAATGAGCAGTTCTTC. Its translation: CSGGQRSYNEQFF.